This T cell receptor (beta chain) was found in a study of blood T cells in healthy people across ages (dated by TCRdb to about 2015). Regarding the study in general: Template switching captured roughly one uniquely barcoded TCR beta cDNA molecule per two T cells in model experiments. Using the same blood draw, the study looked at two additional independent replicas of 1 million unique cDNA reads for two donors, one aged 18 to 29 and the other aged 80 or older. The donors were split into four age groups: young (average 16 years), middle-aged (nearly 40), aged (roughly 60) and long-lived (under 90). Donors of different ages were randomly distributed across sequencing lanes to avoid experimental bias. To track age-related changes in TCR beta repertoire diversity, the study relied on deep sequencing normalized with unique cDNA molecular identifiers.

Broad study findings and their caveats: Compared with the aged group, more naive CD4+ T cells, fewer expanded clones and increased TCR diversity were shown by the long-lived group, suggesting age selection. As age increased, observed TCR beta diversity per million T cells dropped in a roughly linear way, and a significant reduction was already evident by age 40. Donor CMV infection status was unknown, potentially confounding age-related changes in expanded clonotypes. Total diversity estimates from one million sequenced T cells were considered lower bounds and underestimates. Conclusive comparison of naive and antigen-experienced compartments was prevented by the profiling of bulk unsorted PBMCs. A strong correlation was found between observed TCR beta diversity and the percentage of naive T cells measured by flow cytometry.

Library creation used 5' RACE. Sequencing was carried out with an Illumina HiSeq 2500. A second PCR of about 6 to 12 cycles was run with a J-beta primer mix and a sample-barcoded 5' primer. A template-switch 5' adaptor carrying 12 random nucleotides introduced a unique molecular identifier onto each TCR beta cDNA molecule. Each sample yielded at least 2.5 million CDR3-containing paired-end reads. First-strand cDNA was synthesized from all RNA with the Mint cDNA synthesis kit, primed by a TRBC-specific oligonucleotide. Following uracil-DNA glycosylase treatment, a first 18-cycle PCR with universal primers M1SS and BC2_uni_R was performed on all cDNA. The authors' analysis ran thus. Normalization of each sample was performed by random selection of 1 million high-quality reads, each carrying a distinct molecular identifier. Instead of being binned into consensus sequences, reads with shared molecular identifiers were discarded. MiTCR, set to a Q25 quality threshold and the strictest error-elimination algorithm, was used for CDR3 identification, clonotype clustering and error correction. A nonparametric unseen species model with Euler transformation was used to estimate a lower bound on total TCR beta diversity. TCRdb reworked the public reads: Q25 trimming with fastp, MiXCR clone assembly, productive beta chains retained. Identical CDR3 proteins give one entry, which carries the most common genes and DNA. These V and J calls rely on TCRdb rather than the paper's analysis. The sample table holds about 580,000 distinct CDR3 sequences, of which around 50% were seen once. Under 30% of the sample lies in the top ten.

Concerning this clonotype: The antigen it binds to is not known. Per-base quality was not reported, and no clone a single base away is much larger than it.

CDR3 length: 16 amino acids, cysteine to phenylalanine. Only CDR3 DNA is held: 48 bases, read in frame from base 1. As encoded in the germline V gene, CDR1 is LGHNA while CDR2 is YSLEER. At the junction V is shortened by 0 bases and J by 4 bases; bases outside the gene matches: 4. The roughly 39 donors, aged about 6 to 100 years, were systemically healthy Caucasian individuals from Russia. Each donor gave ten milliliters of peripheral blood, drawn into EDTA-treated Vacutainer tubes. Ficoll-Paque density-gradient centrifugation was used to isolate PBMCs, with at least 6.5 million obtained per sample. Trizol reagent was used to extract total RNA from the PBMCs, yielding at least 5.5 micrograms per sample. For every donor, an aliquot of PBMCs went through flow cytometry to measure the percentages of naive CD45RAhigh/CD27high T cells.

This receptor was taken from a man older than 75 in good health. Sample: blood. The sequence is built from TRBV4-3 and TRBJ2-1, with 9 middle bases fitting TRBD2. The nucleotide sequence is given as TGCGCCAGCAGCCAAGAGGCTAGCGGGAAATACAATGAGCAGTTCTTC. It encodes CASSQEASGKYNEQFF.